This TCR beta chain stems from a study of tumor-infiltrating lymphocytes in primary liver carcinoma. Across the whole study: Staged T1-T3 N0M0, the tumors had sizes that ranged from about 4.2 to 11 cm across.

Per germline, CDR1 MNHNY and CDR2 SVGAGI (reference sequence). The ends were cut back, 6 bases at V and 9 bases at J, with 18 bases in the middle. The length of the CDR3 is 14 residues. Blood RNA was derived from unsorted whole blood, and germline DNA was extracted too. With a constant-region primer, TCR beta cDNA was made from 450 to 500 ng of total RNA. The TCR beta library was amplified through three nested multiplex PCR rounds in a modified ARM-PCR procedure. The first two PCR rounds used TRBV1-TRBV30 forward primers with a C-beta reverse primer, approximately 11 cycles each. One entry per CDR3 protein results from TCRdb running MiXCR on the multiplex PCR reads. The sample lists about 330,000 distinct CDR3 sequences; 65% were seen once. This clonotype was found many times.

V and J are TRBV6-6 and TRBJ2-1; D is unresolved. This sequence was found in a man aged 35 to 55 with primary liver carcinoma and hepatitis B virus infection. Sequencing was performed on peripheral blood. The CDR3 DNA follows: TGTGCCAGCAGCTACCTTAGATCTAGAATTGAGCAGTTCTTC. It translates to CASSYLRSRIEQFF.